This T cell receptor beta chain was sequenced for a study of T cells in Graves' hyperthyroidism and ophthalmopathy. This CDR3 is built from 15 residues. Germline CDR1 reads SNHLY; CDR2 reads FYNNEI. V was shortened by 4 bases and J by 2 bases, with 15 bases between the two germline ends. This clonotype was counted ten times or more. Stability of Graves' hyperthyroidism was defined as absent ophthalmopathy progression within 18 months. Clinical symptoms, serum thyroxine, TRAb, thyroid ultrasound and orbital computed tomography informed diagnoses. Template material for amplifying TCR beta CDR3 regions consisted of RNA transcripts. The HTBI primer set drove a first-round RT-PCR of the TCR CDR3. Each CDR3 protein gets one entry after TCRdb re-called the multiplex PCR reads with MiXCR. The sample lists more than 550,000 distinct CDR3 sequences, around a sixth occurring once.

The sequence was obtained from a man aged 45 to 65 with Graves' hyperthyroidism. V gene TRBV2 combines with J gene TRBJ2-7, with a possible D match to TRBD1 (6 bases). The sample was blood. The CDR3 loop is CASSVLDSVAYEQYF. The CDR3 region has the DNA TGTGCCAGCAGTGTTTTGGACAGTGTGGCCTACGAGCAGTACTTC.